This T cell receptor beta chain appears in the sequencing data of a study of control samples from healthy donors and cancer patients. Profiled with immunoSEQ multiplex PCR; TCRdb holds only in-frame clones, not every one. Across fewer than 250,000 clones, the top ten clones capture about 2.2% of the sample. Per germline, CDR1 KGHDR and CDR2 SFDVKD. The CDR3 covers 14 residues. After removal of 5 bases from V and 9 bases from J, the junction contained 9 bases not matched to a gene. V gene TRBV24-1 combines with J gene TRBJ2-1; TRBD2 matches 7 bases. This TCR was recovered from a woman aged 30 to 39 in good health. Sample: blood. CDR3 coding DNA: TGTGCCACCAGTGCCGTGACTAGCCGGGCTGAGCAGTTCTTC. Amino acid sequence: CATSAVTSRAEQFF.